This TCR beta chain stems from a study of cytomegalovirus exposure and HLA in healthy donors. General observations from the study: Clusters of TCRs from the first cohort tended to co-occur in the 110 or so validation repertoires (as a later analysis found).

This table comes from immunoSEQ multiplex PCR, and its TCRdb copy is limited to in-frame clones, with some not included. This sample has roughly 150,000 clones, with more than 70% found just once. As concerns this clone: Its target is unknown.

This CDR3 has 15 amino acids. The V and J ends lost 7 bases and 4 bases respectively, with 19 bases between them. Germline V CDR1 and CDR2: MNHNS, SASEGT. Sequenced material: PBMCs. The rearrangement uses TRBV6-1 and TRBJ1-1; tentative D call: TRBD1 (6 bases). The receptor was derived from a man aged 18-30 years in good health and CMV-seronegative. The CDR3 is CASIFSPGVGTEAFF. For the CDR3, the DNA is TGTGCCAGCATTTTTTCCCCAGGGGTTGGCACTGAAGCTTTCTTT.